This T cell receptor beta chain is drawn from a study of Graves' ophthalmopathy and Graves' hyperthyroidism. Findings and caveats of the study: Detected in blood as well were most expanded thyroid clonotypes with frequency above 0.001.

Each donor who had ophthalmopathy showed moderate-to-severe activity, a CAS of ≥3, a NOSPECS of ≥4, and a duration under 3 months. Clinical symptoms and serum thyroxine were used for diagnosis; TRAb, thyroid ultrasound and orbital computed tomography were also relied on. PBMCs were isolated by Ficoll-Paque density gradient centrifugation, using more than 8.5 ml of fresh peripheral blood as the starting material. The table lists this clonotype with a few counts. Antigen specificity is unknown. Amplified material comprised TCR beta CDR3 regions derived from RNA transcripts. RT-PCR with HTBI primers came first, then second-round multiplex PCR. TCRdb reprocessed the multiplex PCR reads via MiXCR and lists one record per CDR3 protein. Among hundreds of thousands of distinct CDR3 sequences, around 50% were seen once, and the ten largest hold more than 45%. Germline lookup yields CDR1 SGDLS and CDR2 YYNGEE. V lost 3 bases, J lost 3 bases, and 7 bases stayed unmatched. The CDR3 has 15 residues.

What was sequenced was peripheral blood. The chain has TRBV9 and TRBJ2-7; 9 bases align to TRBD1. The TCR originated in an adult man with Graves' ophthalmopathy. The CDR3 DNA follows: TGTGCCAGCAGCGAGACGGGACAGGGTTTCTACGAGCAGTACTTC. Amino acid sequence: CASSETGQGFYEQYF.